This T cell receptor beta chain emerged from a study of regulatory dendritic cells for organ transplantation. Across the study: Regulatory dendritic cells were monocyte-derived, receiving vitamin D3 on days 0 and 4 and IL-10 on day 4. Study-wide results and limits: The authors noted considerable between-person heterogeneity in alloreactive memory CD8+ cells. Memory CD8+ clonal expansion seemed more limited with regulatory than mature dendritic cells.

Here immunoSEQ multiplex PCR was the method, and the copy in TCRdb shows in-frame clones only, minus some. Of over 10,000 clones listed, 62% are singletons. The germline gives CDR1 SGHRS, CDR2 YFSETQ. Trimming removed 2 bases from V and 0 bases from J, with 11 bases in between. The CDR3 totals 15 residues. A remark on this clone: The antigen remains unidentified.

Sorted subsets were CFSE-labeled and cultured roughly 5 days with allogeneic dendritic cells. Naive CD45RA+ and memory CD45RO+ CD4+ or CD8+ T cells were FACS-sorted. This chain connects TRBV5-1 to TRBJ1-1; perhaps TRBD1 as D (5 bases). Sample: naive CD8+ T cells from blood cultured with dendritic cells. The subset here: CD45RA+ naive T cells. The source is a human donor in good health. The CDR3 DNA reads TGCGCCAGCAGCTTTTTCACAGGCATGAACACTGAAGCTTTCTTT. Its translation is CASSFFTGMNTEAFF.